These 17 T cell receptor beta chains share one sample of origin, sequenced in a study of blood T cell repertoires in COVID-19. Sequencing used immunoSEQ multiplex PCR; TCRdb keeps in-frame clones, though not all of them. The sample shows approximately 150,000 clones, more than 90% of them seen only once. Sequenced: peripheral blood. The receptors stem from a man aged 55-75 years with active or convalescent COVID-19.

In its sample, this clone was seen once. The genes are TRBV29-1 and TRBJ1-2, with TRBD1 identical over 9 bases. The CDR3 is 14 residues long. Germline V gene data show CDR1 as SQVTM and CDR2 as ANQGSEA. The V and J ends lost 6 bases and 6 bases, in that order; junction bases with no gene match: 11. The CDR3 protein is CSVKQGAAIDGYTF. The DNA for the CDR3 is TGCAGCGTGAAACAGGGGGCAGCGATTGATGGCTACACCTTC.

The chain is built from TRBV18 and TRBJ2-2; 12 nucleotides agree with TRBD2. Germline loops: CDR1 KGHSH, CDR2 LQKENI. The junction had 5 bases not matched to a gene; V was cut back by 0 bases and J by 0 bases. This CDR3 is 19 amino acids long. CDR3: CASSPPTSGGYTNTGELFF. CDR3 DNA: TGTGCCAGCTCACCACCGACTAGCGGGGGCTATACGAACACCGGGGAGCTGTTTTTT.

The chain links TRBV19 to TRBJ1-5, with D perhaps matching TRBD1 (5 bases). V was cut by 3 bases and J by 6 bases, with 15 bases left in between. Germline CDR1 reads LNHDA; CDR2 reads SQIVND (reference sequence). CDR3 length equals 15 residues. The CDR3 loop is CASSITGGMSQPQHF. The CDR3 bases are TGTGCCAGTAGTATTACTGGGGGGATGAGTCAGCCCCAGCATTTT. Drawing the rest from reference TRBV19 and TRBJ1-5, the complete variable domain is DGGITQSPKYLFRKEGQNVTLSCEQNLNHDAMYWYRQDPGQGLRLIYYSQIVNDFQKGDIAEGYSVSREKKESFPLTVTSAQKNPTAFYLCASSITGGMSQPQHFGDGTRLSIL.

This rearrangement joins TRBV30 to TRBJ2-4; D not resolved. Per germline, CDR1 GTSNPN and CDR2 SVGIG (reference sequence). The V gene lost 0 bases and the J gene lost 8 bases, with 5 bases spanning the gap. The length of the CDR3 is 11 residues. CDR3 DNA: TGTGCCTGGAGTGTTCGGGACATTCAGTACTTC. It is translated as CAWSVRDIQYF.

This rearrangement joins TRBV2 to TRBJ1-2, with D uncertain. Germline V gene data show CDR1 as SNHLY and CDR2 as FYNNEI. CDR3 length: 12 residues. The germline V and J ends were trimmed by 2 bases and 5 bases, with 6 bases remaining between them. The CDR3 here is CASSESGYGYTF. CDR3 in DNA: TGTGCCAGCAGTGAATCGGGGTATGGCTACACCTTC.

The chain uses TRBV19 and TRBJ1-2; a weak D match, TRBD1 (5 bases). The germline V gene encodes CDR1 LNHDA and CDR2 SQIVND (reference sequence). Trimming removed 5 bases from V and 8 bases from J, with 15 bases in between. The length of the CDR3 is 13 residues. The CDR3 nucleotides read TGTGCCAGTAGTGGGGGGTTCGGTCAGGGCTACACCTTC. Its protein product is CASSGGFGQGYTF.

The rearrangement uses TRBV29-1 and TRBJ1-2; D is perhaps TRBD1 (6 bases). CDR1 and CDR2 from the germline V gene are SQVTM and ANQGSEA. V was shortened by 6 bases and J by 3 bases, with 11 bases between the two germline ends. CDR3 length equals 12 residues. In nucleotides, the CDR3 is TGCAGCGTCCTTGCAGGGGACTATGGCTACACCTTC. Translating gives CSVLAGDYGYTF.

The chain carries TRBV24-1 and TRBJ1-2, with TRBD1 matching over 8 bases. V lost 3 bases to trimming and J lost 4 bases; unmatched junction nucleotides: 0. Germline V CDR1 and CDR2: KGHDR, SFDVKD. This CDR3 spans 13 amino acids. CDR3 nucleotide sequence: TGTGCCACCAGTGATGGACAGGGCTATGGCTACACCTTC. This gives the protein CATSDGQGYGYTF.

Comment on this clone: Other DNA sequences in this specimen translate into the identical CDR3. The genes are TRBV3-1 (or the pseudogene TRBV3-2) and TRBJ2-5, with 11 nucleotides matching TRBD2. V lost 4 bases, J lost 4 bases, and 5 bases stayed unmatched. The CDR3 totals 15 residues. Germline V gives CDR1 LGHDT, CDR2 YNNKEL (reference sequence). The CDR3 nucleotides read TGTGCCAGCAGCCTTCTTAGCGGGAGGGGAGAGACCCAGTACTTC. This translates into CASSLLSGRGETQYF.

The CDR3 DNA reads as TGTGCCAGCAGCTTGGGAGGGCTGGACCAAGAGACCCAGTACTTC. It codes for CASSLGGLDQETQYF. The chain links TRBV11-2 to TRBJ2-5; 7 nucleotides line up with TRBD2. The germline gives CDR1 SGHAT, CDR2 FQNNGV. J was trimmed by 0 bases and V by 3 bases; bases with no gene match: 4. The length of the CDR3 is 15 residues.

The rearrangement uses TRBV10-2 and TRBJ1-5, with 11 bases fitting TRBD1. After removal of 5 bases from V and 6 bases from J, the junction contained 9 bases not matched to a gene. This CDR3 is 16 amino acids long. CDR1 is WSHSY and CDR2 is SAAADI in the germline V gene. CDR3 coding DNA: TGCGCCAGCAGTACGGACAGGGGGCTTCGAAGTCAGCCCCAGCATTTT. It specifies CASSTDRGLRSQPQHF.

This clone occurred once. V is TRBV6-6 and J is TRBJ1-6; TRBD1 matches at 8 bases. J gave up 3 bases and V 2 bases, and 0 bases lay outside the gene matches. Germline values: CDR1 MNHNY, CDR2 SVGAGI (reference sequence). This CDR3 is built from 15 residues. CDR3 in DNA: TGTGCCAGCAGTTACGGACAGGGCTATAATTCACCCCTCCACTTT. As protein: CASSYGQGYNSPLHF.

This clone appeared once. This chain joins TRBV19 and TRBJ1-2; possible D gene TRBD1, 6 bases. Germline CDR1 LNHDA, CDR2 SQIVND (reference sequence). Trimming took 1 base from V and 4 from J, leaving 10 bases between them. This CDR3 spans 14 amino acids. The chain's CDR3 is CASSIVDSPYGYTF. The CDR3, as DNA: TGTGCCAGTAGTATAGTGGACAGTCCCTATGGCTACACCTTC. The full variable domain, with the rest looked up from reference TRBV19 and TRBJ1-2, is DGGITQSPKYLFRKEGQNVTLSCEQNLNHDAMYWYRQDPGQGLRLIYYSQIVNDFQKGDIAEGYSVSREKKESFPLTVTSAQKNPTAFYLCASSIVDSPYGYTFGSGTRLTVV.

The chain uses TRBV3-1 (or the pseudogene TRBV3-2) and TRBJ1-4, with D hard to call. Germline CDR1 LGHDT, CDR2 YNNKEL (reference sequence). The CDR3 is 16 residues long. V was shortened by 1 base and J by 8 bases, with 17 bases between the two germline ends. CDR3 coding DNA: TGTGCCAGCAGCCAAGGGATCCGGGGTTCGGGAGAAAAACTGTTTTTT. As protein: CASSQGIRGSGEKLFF.

In nucleotides, the CDR3 is TGTGCCAGCAGTCTAGAGCCCAAAAACATTCAGTACTTC. Amino acids: CASSLEPKNIQYF. The V and J genes are TRBV6-5 and TRBJ2-4; D remains ambiguous. The CDR3 has 13 residues. Germline values: CDR1 MNHEY, CDR2 SVGAGI. Trimming shortened V by 5 bases and J by 2 bases, and 7 bases separated the two germline ends.

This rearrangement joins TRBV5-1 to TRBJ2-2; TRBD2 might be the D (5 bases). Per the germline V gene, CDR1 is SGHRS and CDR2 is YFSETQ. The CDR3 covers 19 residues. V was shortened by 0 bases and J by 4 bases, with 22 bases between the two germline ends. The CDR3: CASSLAHWGERRATGELFF. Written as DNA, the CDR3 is TGCGCCAGCAGCTTGGCCCACTGGGGTGAGCGGCGGGCCACCGGGGAGCTGTTTTTT.

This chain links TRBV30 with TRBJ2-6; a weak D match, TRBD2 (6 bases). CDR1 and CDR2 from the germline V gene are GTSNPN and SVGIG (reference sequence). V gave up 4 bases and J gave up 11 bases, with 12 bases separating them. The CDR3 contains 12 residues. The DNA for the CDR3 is TGTGCCTGGAACCCGGGGAGGCACGTCCTGACTTTC. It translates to CAWNPGRHVLTF.